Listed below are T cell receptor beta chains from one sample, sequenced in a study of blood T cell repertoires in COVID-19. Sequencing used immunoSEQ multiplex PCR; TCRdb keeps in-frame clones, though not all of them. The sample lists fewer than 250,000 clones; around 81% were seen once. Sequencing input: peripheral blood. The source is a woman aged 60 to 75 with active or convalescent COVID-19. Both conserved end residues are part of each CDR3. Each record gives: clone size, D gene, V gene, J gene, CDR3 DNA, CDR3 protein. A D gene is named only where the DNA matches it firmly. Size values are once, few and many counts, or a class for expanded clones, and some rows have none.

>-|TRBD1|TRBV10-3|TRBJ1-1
TGTGCCATCAGTGGGCGACAGGGCTTCGCTGAAGCTTTCTTT
CAISGRQGFAEAFF
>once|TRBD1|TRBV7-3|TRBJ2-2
TGTGCCAGCAGCTTGACCGGGACAGGGATAACCGGGGAGCTGTTTTTT
CASSLTGTGITGELFF
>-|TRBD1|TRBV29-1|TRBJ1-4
TGCAGCGCCAAGACAGGGGATGATGAAAAACTGTTTTTT
CSAKTGDDEKLFF
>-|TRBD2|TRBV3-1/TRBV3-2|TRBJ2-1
TGTGCCAGCAGCCAAGACCGGCTAGCGGAGGACTACAATGAGCAGTTCTTC
CASSQDRLAEDYNEQFF
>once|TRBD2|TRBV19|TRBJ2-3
TGTGCCAGTAGTATGCGGGGGATTAGCACAGATACGCAGTATTTT
CASSMRGISTDTQYF
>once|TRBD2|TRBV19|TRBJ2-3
TGTGCCAGCCGCCCTCTACAGGGACTAGCGGGAGTTATAGATACGCAGTATTTT
CASRPLQGLAGVIDTQYF
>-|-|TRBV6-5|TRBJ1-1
TGTGCCAGCATCGGGGGGAACATGAACACTGAAGCTTTCTTT
CASIGGNMNTEAFF
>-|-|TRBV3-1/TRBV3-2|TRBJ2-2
TGTGCCAGCAGCCAAGGTGCAGGGCTGACCGGGGAGCTGTTTTTT
CASSQGAGLTGELFF
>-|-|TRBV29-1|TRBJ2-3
TGCAGCGTTGAAGAACCTCGGAGAGTATCAGATACGCAGTATTTT
CSVEEPRRVSDTQYF
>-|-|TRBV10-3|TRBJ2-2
TGTGCCATCAGTGAACCCGCAGGGATCGGGGAGCTGTTTTTT
CAISEPAGIGELFF
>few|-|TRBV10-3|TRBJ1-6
TGTGCCATCAGTGAGGCGCAGGATAATTCACCCCTCCACTTT
CAISEAQDNSPLHF
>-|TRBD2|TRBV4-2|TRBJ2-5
TGTGCCAGCAGCCAAGGGCCTAGCGGGAGCCAAGAGACCCAGTACTTC
CASSQGPSGSQETQYF
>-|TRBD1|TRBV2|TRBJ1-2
TGTGCCAGCAGTCCTTGGGACAGGGGAAGCTATGGCTACACCTTC
CASSPWDRGSYGYTF
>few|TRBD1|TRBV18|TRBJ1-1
TGTGCCAGCTCAACAACCGGGACAGGGGTCGCTTTCTTT
CASSTTGTGVAFF
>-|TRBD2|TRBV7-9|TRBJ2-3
TGTGCCAGCAGCTCCTCCGTCCCACTAGCGGGGGGCACAGATACGCAGTATTTT
CASSSSVPLAGGTDTQYF
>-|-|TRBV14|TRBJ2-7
TGTGCCAGCAGCCAAGTATCGTACGAGCAGTACTTC
CASSQVSYEQYF